This entry lists 26 T cell receptor beta chains sequenced from one sample in a study of blood T cell repertoires in COVID-19. Assay used: immunoSEQ multiplex PCR; TCRdb lists only in-frame clones, some missing. The sample shows roughly 32,000 clones, roughly 91% of them seen only once. Material for sequencing was peripheral blood. These receptors came from an elderly man with acute or convalescent COVID-19.

The CDR3 sequence: CASTRDGGKYF. CDR3 in DNA: TGTGCCAGCACACGGGACGGGGGAAAGTACTTC. The gene calls are TRBV28 and TRBJ2-7; TRBD2 is a possible D gene (6 bases). Between the trimmed V and J ends, which lost 7 bases and 11 bases, there was a span of 15 bases. This CDR3 region has 11 residues. From germline, CDR1 is MDHEN and CDR2 SYDVKM. The whole variable domain, remainder taken from reference TRBV28 and TRBJ2-7, is DVKVTQSSRYLVKRTGEKVFLECVQDMDHENMFWYRQDPGLGLRLIYFSYDVKMKEKGDIPEGYSVSREKKERFSLILESASTNQTSMYLCASTRDGGKYFGPGTRLTVT.

The chain combines TRBV6-5 with TRBJ1-5; 7 nucleotides agree with TRBD1. The V and J ends lost 8 bases and 9 bases, in that order; junction bases with no gene match: 13. Germline V gene data show CDR1 as MNHEY and CDR2 as SVGAGI. This CDR3 region has 14 residues. CDR3 amino acids: CASGSTGIGRPQHF. The CDR3 DNA is TGTGCCAGCGGATCGACAGGGATCGGTAGGCCCCAGCATTTT.

The genes are TRBV5-1 and TRBJ2-2, with D possibly TRBD1 on 6 matching bases. This CDR3 is 16 amino acids long. Trimming stripped 0 bases from V and 6 bases from J, with 15 bases between. In germline, CDR1 is SGHRS, CDR2 YFSETQ. The CDR3 protein is CASSLDGRGSAGELFF. CDR3 bases: TGCGCCAGCAGCTTGGACGGCAGGGGTTCCGCCGGGGAGCTGTTTTTT.

V usage is TRBV28 and J usage is TRBJ2-3; no definite D call. Trimming took off 2 bases at V and 0 bases at J, with 6 bases between the two ends. Germline values: CDR1 MDHEN, CDR2 SYDVKM. This CDR3 spans 14 amino acids. CDR3 residues: CASSLPGSTDTQYF. DNA for the CDR3: TGTGCCAGCAGTTTACCGGGTAGCACAGATACGCAGTATTTT.

V usage is TRBV19 and J usage is TRBJ1-5, with a weak D call TRBD1 (5 bases). Germline V CDR1 and CDR2: LNHDA, SQIVND (reference sequence). With 3 bases removed from V and 4 bases from J, the gap between germline ends came to 10 bases. The CDR3 contains 14 residues. CDR3 bases: TGTGCCAGTAGTATCGTCCAGGGTAATCAGCCCCAGCATTTT. Protein: CASSIVQGNQPQHF.

This clone was picked up a small number of times. This sequence joins TRBV21-1 and TRBJ1-4; TRBD1 is the table's D call, not checked against the DNA. TRBV21-1 counts as a pseudogene. CDR3 length: 21 amino acids. DNA of the CDR3: TGTGCCAGCAGCAAATCCTCAGGGGCCAGGGGGCCCCTACACGGGAATGAAAAACTGTTTTTT. This gives the protein CASSKSSGARGPLHGNEKLFF.

This clone turned up a few times. The chain is built from TRBV6-5 and TRBJ1-2; 9 bases are shared with TRBD1. The CDR3 has 12 amino acids. Germline lookup yields CDR1 MNHEY and CDR2 SVGAGI. V was clipped by 6 bases and J by 7 bases; unmatched bases: 3. CDR3 loop: CASRVDRGGYTF. DNA of the CDR3: TGTGCCAGCAGAGTGGACAGGGGTGGCTACACCTTC.

The chain employs TRBV6-1 and TRBJ1-5; unclear D gene. The CDR3 sequence is 16 residues long. Germline V lookup: CDR1 MNHNS, CDR2 SASEGT. V lost 3 bases, J lost 3 bases, and 15 bases lay in between. CDR3 protein: CASSEGSFISNQPQHF. The CDR3 DNA reads TGTGCCAGCAGTGAGGGCAGCTTTATCTCCAATCAGCCCCAGCATTTT.

V is TRBV19 and J is TRBJ2-1; a weak D match, TRBD1 (7 bases). V lost 1 base, J lost 12 bases, and 10 bases lay in between. Per germline, CDR1 LNHDA and CDR2 SQIVND (reference sequence). This CDR3 comprises 12 residues. The CDR3: CASSIAQGGQFF. CDR3 coding DNA: TGTGCCAGTAGTATAGCGCAGGGGGGGCAGTTCTTC.

The V call is TRBV19, the J call TRBJ2-7; D perhaps matches TRBD1 (6 bases). Germline V CDR1 and CDR2: LNHDA, SQIVND (reference sequence). Trimming took 1 base from V and 5 from J, leaving 15 bases between them. The CDR3 sequence is 15 residues long. The DNA of the CDR3 is TGTGCCAGTAGTATAGGAATAGGCAGGGGAGACGAGCAGTACTTC. Protein product: CASSIGIGRGDEQYF.

This chain joins TRBV10-3 and TRBJ1-2; D not resolved. CDR1 and CDR2 (germline): ENHRY, SYGVKD. V was trimmed by 4 bases and J by 4 bases, leaving 10 bases between them. The CDR3 covers 13 residues. This CDR3 reads CAISGSAGYGYTF. The DNA of the CDR3 is TGTGCCATCAGTGGGTCCGCGGGCTATGGCTACACCTTC.

This clone appeared once. The chain links TRBV11-2 to TRBJ1-5; D gene uncertain. The length of the CDR3 is 13 residues. CDR1 is SGHAT, CDR2 FQNNGV, per germline. V shed 0 bases and J shed 9 bases, with 9 bases lying between them. CDR3 loop: CASSLDRETPQHF. The DNA for the CDR3 is TGTGCCAGCAGCTTAGATCGGGAGACGCCCCAGCATTTT.

The rearrangement links TRBV7-9 to TRBJ1-4, with a possible D match to TRBD1 (5 bases). This CDR3 is built from 15 residues. CDR1 and CDR2 from the germline V gene are SEHNR and FQNEAQ (reference sequence). V was clipped by 4 bases and J by 7 bases, with 16 bases between them. Written as DNA, the CDR3 is TGTGCCAGCAGCTCCGGGAGGCAGGGCTTTGAAAAACTGTTTTTT. Encoded protein: CASSSGRQGFEKLFF.

The J gene is TRBJ2-3, the V gene TRBV5-1; no reliable D call. CDR1 is SGHRS, CDR2 YFSETQ, per germline. The CDR3 is 16 residues long. V shed 0 bases and J shed 0 bases, with 11 bases lying between them. CDR3 nucleotide sequence: TGCGCCAGCAGCTTGGACGCAGTGCCAAGCACAGATACGCAGTATTTT. This encodes CASSLDAVPSTDTQYF.

The V gene is TRBV5-6, the J gene TRBJ2-5, with D maybe TRBD2 (6 bases). V gave up 4 bases and J gave up 5 bases, with 12 bases separating them. The CDR3 contains 13 residues. The germline gives CDR1 SGHDT, CDR2 YYEEEE. CDR3 coding DNA: TGTGCCAGCAGCCCGACTAGAAGGGAGACCCAGTACTTC. As protein: CASSPTRRETQYF.

A single count supports this clone. The V and J genes are TRBV2 and TRBJ2-5; 10 nucleotides align to TRBD2. V was pared by 2 bases and J by 5 bases, with 5 bases of the junction left unmatched. The CDR3 sequence is 15 residues long. In germline, CDR1 is SNHLY, CDR2 FYNNEI. CDR3 coding DNA: TGTGCCAGCAGTGAACAGCGGGGGGGCAGGGAGACCCAGTACTTC. Translated: CASSEQRGGRETQYF.

The chain recombines TRBV19 with TRBJ1-4; no clear D. Germline V gene data show CDR1 as LNHDA and CDR2 as SQIVND (reference sequence). CDR3 length: 14 amino acids. With 3 bases removed from V and 5 bases from J, the gap between germline ends came to 10 bases. The CDR3 protein is CASSMREINEKLFF. CDR3 sequence (DNA): TGTGCCAGTAGTATGCGAGAGATAAATGAAAAACTGTTTTTT.

The CDR3 coding sequence is TGTGCCAGCAGCTTAGATCGGGGACTAGCGGGGGTCCAGGCGGATGAGCAGTTCTTC. Its translation: CASSLDRGLAGVQADEQFF. The chain carries TRBV11-3 and TRBJ2-1; 14 nucleotides align to TRBD2. V gave up 0 bases and J gave up 8 bases; unmatched junction bases: 12. The CDR3 runs to 19 residues. Germline V gives CDR1 SGHNT, CDR2 YENEEA.

The chain employs TRBV10-3 and TRBJ1-5; D not certain. This CDR3 is built from 12 residues. V was clipped by 8 bases and J by 5 bases, with 10 bases between them. In germline, CDR1 is ENHRY, CDR2 SYGVKD. The CDR3 protein is CAIGGSDQPQHF. The CDR3 DNA sequence: TGTGCCATCGGAGGGTCCGATCAGCCCCAGCATTTT.

The sample holds one count of this clone. This sequence joins TRBV24-1 and TRBJ1-1; the D is unclear. This CDR3 has 13 residues. The germline CDR1 and CDR2 sequences are KGHDR and SFDVKD. V lost 6 bases and J 1 base, leaving 8 bases between the germline ends. CDR3 in amino acids: CATSFGENTEAFF. The CDR3 bases are TGTGCCACCAGTTTCGGGGAGAACACTGAAGCTTTCTTT.

V is TRBV9 and J is TRBJ1-6, with D possibly matching TRBD1 (5 bases). Germline CDR1 and CDR2: SGDLS and YYNGEE. The CDR3 has 16 amino acids. With 0 bases removed from V and 3 bases from J, the gap between germline ends came to 10 bases. The CDR3 reads CASSVDTGYYNSPLHF. The CDR3 nucleotides read TGTGCCAGCAGCGTAGACACAGGATACTATAATTCACCCCTCCACTTT.

To note about this clone: The junction departs from the called germline gene at one end, perhaps through a read error. This rearrangement joins TRBV7-9 to TRBJ1-4, with no clear D. The germline V gene has CDR1 SEHNR and CDR2 FQNEAQ (reference sequence). This CDR3 has 14 residues. Written as DNA, the CDR3 is TGTGCCAGCAGTTTAGGAGGGATTGATGAAAAACTGTTTTTT. This gives the protein CASSLGGIDEKLFF. The full variable domain, in which reference TRBV7-9 and TRBJ1-4 provide the parts outside the CDR3, is DTGVSQNPRHKITKRGQNVTFRCDPISEHNRLYWYRQTLGQGPEFLTYFQNEAQLEKSRLLSDRFSAERPKGSFSTLEIQRTEQGDSAMYLCASSLGGIDEKLFFGSGTQLSVL.

The V gene is TRBV18, the J gene TRBJ2-1, with 9 bases identical to TRBD2. The CDR3 consists of 15 residues. Germline CDR1 is KGHSH and CDR2 is LQKENI. V gave up 2 bases and J gave up 6 bases; unmatched junction bases: 5. In nucleotides, the CDR3 is TGTGCCAGCTCACCAGTAGCGGGGGCAGTCAATGAGCAGTTCTTC. Protein product: CASSPVAGAVNEQFF.

The chain has TRBV10-3 and TRBJ2-7; no definite D call. V was trimmed by 6 bases and J by 3 bases, leaving 21 bases between them. The CDR3 extends over 16 amino acids. Germline-derived CDR1 and CDR2 are ENHRY and SYGVKD. This CDR3 reads CAISRPPDSPLYEQYF. The CDR3 DNA follows: TGTGCCATCAGCCGGCCCCCGGATAGCCCCCTCTACGAGCAGTACTTC.

This sequence joins TRBV29-1 and TRBJ1-1; 8 bases map to TRBD1. CDR1 and CDR2 from the germline V gene are SQVTM and ANQGSEA. The CDR3 consists of 13 residues. Trimming removed 6 bases from V and 4 bases from J; junction bases left unmatched: 7. The CDR3 sequence: CSVSRGPGTEAFF. The DNA of the CDR3 is TGCAGCGTGAGCAGGGGGCCAGGCACTGAAGCTTTCTTT. The full variable domain, in which reference TRBV29-1 and TRBJ1-1 provide the parts outside the CDR3, is SAVISQKPSRDICQRGTSLTIQCQVDSQVTMMFWYRQQPGQSLTLIATANQGSEATYESGFVIDKFPISRPNLTFSTLTVSNMSPEDSSIYLCSVSRGPGTEAFFGQGTRLTVV.

The gene calls are TRBV30 and TRBJ2-1, with 8 bases matching TRBD2. Per germline, CDR1 GTSNPN and CDR2 SVGIG (reference sequence). This CDR3 spans 15 amino acids. V lost 0 bases and J lost 2; bases outside the gene matches: 3. Here the CDR3 DNA reads TGTGCCTGGAGTGTGGGGACTAGGACCTACAATGAGCAGTTCTTC. Translating gives CAWSVGTRTYNEQFF.